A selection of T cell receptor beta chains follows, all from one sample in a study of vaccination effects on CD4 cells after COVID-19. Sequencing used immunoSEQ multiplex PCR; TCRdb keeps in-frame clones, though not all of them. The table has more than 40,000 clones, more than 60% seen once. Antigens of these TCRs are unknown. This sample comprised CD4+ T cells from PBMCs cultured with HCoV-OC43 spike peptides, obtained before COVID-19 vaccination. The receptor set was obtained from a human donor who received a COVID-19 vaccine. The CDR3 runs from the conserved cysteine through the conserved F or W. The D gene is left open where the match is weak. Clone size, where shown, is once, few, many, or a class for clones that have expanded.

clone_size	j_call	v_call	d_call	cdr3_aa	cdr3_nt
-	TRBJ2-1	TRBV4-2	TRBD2	CASMTSGRGEQFF	TGTGCCAGCATGACTAGCGGGAGGGGTGAGCAGTTCTTC
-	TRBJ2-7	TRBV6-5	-	CASTPVETGSYEQYF	TGTGCCAGCACGCCCGTGGAGACAGGCTCCTACGAGCAGTACTTC
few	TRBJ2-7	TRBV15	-	CATSRDFSEQYF	TGTGCCACCAGCAGAGACTTCTCCGAGCAGTACTTC
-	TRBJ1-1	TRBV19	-	CASSIVAWGNTEAFF	TGTGCCAGTAGTATCGTCGCTTGGGGGAACACTGAAGCTTTCTTT
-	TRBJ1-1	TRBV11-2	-	CASRLRAGKEGNTEAFF	TGTGCCAGTAGACTTAGGGCAGGGAAGGAGGGGAACACTGAAGCTTTCTTT
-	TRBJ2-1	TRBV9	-	CASSVGGPSRNEQFF	TGTGCCAGCAGCGTAGGCGGGCCTTCTCGGAATGAGCAGTTCTTC
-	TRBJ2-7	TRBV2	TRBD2	CASSGGTSGKTYEQYF	TGTGCCAGCAGTGGGGGGACTAGCGGGAAAACCTACGAGCAGTACTTC
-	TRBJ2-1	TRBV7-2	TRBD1	CASSWLDRDGEQFF	TGTGCCAGCAGCTGGCTGGACAGGGACGGTGAGCAGTTCTTC
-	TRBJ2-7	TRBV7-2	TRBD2	CASSSSGRTVGEQYF	TGTGCCAGCAGCTCTAGCGGGAGAACGGTCGGCGAGCAGTACTTC
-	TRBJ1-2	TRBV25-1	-	CASSERRQLPNYGYTF	TGTGCCAGCAGTGAACGAAGGCAGCTTCCTAACTATGGCTACACCTTC
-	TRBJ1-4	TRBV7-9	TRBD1	CASSGQGSNEKLFF	TGTGCCAGCAGCGGACAGGGGTCTAATGAAAAACTGTTTTTT
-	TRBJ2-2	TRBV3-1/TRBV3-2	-	CASSQDSGTGELFF	TGTGCCAGCAGCCAAGATTCGGGAACCGGGGAGCTGTTTTTT
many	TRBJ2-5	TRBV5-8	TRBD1	CASSKPWGQQETQYF	TGTGCCAGCAGCAAACCCTGGGGACAGCAAGAGACCCAGTACTTC
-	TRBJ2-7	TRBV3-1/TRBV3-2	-	CASSQDPGTLTYEQYF	TGTGCCAGCAGCCAAGATCCCGGGACATTGACCTACGAGCAGTACTTC
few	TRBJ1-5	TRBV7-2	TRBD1	CASSSGQGVNQPQHF	TGTGCCAGCAGCTCGGGACAGGGGGTTAATCAGCCCCAGCATTTT
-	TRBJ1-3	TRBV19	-	CASSMAPTGPGNTIYF	TGTGCCAGTAGTATGGCCCCCACAGGTCCCGGAAACACCATATATTTT
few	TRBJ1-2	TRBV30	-	CAWRVGAFGYTF	TGTGCCTGGAGGGTAGGGGCATTTGGCTACACCTTC
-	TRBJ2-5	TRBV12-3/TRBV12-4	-	CASSLSPDTQYF	TGTGCCAGCAGTCTCTCGCCGGACACCCAGTACTTC
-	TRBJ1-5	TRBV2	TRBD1	CASRGDRGNQPQHF	TGTGCCAGCAGGGGTGACAGGGGCAATCAGCCCCAGCATTTT
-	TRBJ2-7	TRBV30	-	CAWTPGGRRNEQYF	TGTGCCTGGACCCCCGGGGGTAGAAGGAACGAGCAGTACTTC
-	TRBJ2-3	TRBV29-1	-	CSVSMGFTDTQYF	TGCAGCGTTAGCATGGGGTTCACAGATACGCAGTATTTT
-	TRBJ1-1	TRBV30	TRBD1	CAWTPGQAMNTEAFF	TGTGCCTGGACCCCCGGACAGGCGATGAACACTGAAGCTTTCTTT
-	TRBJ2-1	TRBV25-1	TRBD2	CASSMGGLVSYNEQFF	TGTGCCAGCAGCATGGGAGGGTTAGTTTCCTACAATGAGCAGTTCTTC
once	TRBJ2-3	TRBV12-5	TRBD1	CASGLVRSGTGGPDTQYF	TGTGCTAGTGGTTTGGTACGATCCGGGACAGGGGGTCCAGATACGCAGTATTTT
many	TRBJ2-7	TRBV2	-	CASLFFYEQYF	TGTGCCAGTTTGTTTTTCTACGAGCAGTACTTC
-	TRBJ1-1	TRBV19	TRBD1	CASSPAGGGRTEAFF	TGTGCCAGTAGTCCCGCAGGAGGGGGCAGGACTGAAGCTTTCTTT
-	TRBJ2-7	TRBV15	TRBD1	CATSRGGTGWEQYF	TGTGCCACCAGCAGAGGGGGGACAGGGTGGGAGCAGTACTTC
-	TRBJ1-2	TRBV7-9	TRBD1	CASSSGTGAYGYTF	TGTGCCAGCAGCTCCGGCACAGGGGCGTATGGCTACACCTTC
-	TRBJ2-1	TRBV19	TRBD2	CASSIGLAGRVEQFF	TGTGCCAGTAGTATAGGGCTAGCGGGTCGGGTTGAGCAGTTCTTC
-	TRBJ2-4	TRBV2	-	CASSARNIQYF	TGTGCCAGCAGTGCCCGTAACATTCAGTACTTC
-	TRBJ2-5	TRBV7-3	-	CASSSGLGETQYF	TGTGCCAGCAGCTCCGGCCTCGGAGAGACCCAGTACTTC
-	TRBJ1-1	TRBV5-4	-	CASSLTEGEAFF	TGTGCCAGCAGCTTGACGGAGGGTGAAGCTTTCTTT
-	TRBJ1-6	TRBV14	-	CASSQSGQAPLHF	TGTGCCAGCAGCCAATCTGGCCAGGCACCCCTCCACTTT
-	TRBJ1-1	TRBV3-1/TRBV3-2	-	CASSQVWATNTEAFF	TGTGCCAGCAGCCAAGTGTGGGCTACGAACACTGAAGCTTTCTTT
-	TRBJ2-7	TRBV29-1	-	CSVLRDGPYEQYF	TGCAGCGTTCTCCGGGACGGGCCCTACGAGCAGTACTTC
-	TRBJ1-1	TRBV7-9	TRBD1	CASSLAGDREAFF	TGTGCCAGCAGCTTAGCTGGGGACAGGGAAGCTTTCTTT
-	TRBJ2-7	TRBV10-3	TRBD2	CAISDFGSGGYEQYF	TGTGCCATCAGTGATTTTGGTAGCGGGGGATACGAGCAGTACTTC
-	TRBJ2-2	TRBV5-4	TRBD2	CASSRGGVVAGELFF	TGTGCCAGCAGCCGGGGAGGGGTTGTCGCCGGGGAGCTGTTTTTT
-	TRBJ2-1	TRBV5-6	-	CASSLNPSGAYNEQFF	TGTGCCAGCAGCTTGAATCCGTCCGGGGCCTACAATGAGCAGTTCTTC
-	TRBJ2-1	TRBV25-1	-	CASSWPGDNNEQFF	TGTGCCAGCAGTTGGCCAGGAGATAATAATGAGCAGTTCTTC
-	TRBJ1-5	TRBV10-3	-	CANSPGANQPQHF	TGTGCCAATTCCCCCGGGGCCAATCAGCCCCAGCATTTT
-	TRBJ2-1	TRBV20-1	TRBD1	CSASYRGAGSYNEQFF	TGCAGTGCTAGTTACAGGGGGGCGGGCTCCTACAATGAGCAGTTCTTC
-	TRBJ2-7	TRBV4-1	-	CASSQEGGAFSYEQYF	TGCGCCAGCAGCCAAGAAGGGGGGGCCTTCTCCTACGAGCAGTACTTC
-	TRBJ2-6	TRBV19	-	CASGSGANVLTF	TGTGCCAGCGGTTCTGGGGCCAACGTCCTGACTTTC
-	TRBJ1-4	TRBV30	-	CAWSPTRGMVGKLFF	TGTGCCTGGAGCCCCACCAGGGGCATGGTAGGAAAACTGTTTTTT
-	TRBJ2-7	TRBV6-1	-	CASSEARFREYYEQYF	TGTGCCAGCAGTGAAGCGCGATTCCGGGAGTACTACGAGCAGTACTTC
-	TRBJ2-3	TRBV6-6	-	CASSYGQGASTDTQYF	TGTGCCAGCAGTTACGGGCAGGGAGCTAGCACAGATACGCAGTATTTT
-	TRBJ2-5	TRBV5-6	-	CASSLRTGETQYF	TGTGCCAGCAGCCTTCGGACGGGAGAGACCCAGTACTTC
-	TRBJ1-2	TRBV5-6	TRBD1	CASSLPQQGVPGYTF	TGTGCCAGCAGCTTGCCGCAACAGGGGGTCCCTGGCTACACCTTC
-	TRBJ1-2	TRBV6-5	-	CASRLTLGTYGYTF	TGTGCCAGCAGGCTAACCCTCGGGACCTATGGCTACACCTTC
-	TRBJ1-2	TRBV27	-	CASSLSAGARSYGYTF	TGTGCCAGCAGTTTATCGGCGGGGGCGCGGAGCTATGGCTACACCTTC
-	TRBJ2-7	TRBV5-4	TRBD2	CASSLALAGAVVYEQYF	TGTGCCAGCAGCTTGGCCCTAGCGGGAGCGGTAGTATACGAGCAGTACTTC
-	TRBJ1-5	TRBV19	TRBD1	CASSKTGPNQPQHF	TGTGCCAGTAGCAAGACAGGGCCGAATCAGCCCCAGCATTTT
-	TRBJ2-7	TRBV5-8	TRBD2	CASSLGGLAGGRDEQYF	TGTGCCAGCAGCTTGGGGGGCCTAGCGGGGGGGCGCGACGAGCAGTACTTC
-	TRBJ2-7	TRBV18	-	CASSPPADYEQYF	TGTGCCAGCTCACCTCCGGCCGACTACGAGCAGTACTTC
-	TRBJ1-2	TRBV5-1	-	CASSLGGSSGYTF	TGCGCCAGCAGCTTGGGGGGGTCTAGTGGCTACACCTTC
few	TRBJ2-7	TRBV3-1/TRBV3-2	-	CASSAFFYEQYF	TGTGCCAGCAGCGCCTTCTTCTACGAGCAGTACTTC